The T cell receptor beta chain described here comes from a study of identical twins. The study, taken as a whole, reports: Cord blood beta clonotypes present at high abundance carried fewer insertions; no such pattern appeared in memory repertoires.

A single record per CDR3 protein comes from TCRdb applying MiXCR to the 5' RACE reads. Of fewer than 650,000 distinct CDR3 sequences in the sample, approximately 9.6% were seen once. The table lists this clonotype with a few counts. Its antigen is unknown. The junction had 1 base not matched to a gene; V was cut back by 4 bases and J by 3 bases. The length of the CDR3 is 13 residues. CDR1 LNHNV and CDR2 YYDKDF come from the germline V gene (reference sequence). Separately, the same data were catalogued under a study of yellow fever vaccine responses in identical twins.

The rearrangement uses TRBV15 and TRBJ2-7, with 9 bases fitting TRBD1. The sequence came from a woman aged 18-30 years in good health. The sample comprised PBMCs. CDR3 nucleotide sequence: TGTGCCACCAGCATGGGACAGGGCTACGAGCAGTACTTC. Its protein product is CATSMGQGYEQYF.